This entry is about one T cell receptor (beta chain). Antigen unknown. This sample stems from a study of cytomegalovirus exposure and HLA in healthy donors. The overall study: The Caucasian-associated ancestry cluster contained 65% to 85% of the 398 genotyped donors.

Primers: 60 Vbeta forward and 13 Jbeta reverse. The table came from immunoSEQ multiplex PCR; TCRdb's copy has only in-frame clones and leaves some out. The table lists approximately 200,000 clones, around 80% of them singletons. The length of the CDR3 is 15 residues. The germline V and J ends were trimmed by 5 bases and 0 bases, with 13 bases remaining between them. Looked up from germline, CDR1 is MNHEY and CDR2 is SMNVEV (reference sequence). Study conclusions and caveats: The authors excluded some V segments, including TRBV6-2 and TRBV6-3, as indistinguishable.

This sequence originates from a man aged 35 to 55 in good health and CMV-seronegative. This rearrangement joins TRBV27 to TRBJ1-1, with D perhaps matching TRBD1 (6 bases). The sample comprised PBMCs. The CDR3 spells CASSAGATVNTEAFF. In nucleotides, the CDR3 is TGTGCCAGCAGTGCAGGGGCCACAGTGAACACTGAAGCTTTCTTT.